The source of this T cell receptor beta chain is a study of blood T cell repertoires in COVID-19. Study background: PBMCs, B-cell-depleted T cells, or T cells were the source of the cDNA or gDNA that made up the material.

The CDR3 runs 15 residues. Germline V gene data show CDR1 as SGHTA and CDR2 as FQGNSA. Deletions cut 4 bases from V and 5 bases from J, with 12 bases between. The authors' processing: Amplifying reference gene primers gave estimates of nucleated cell counts. TCRdb's copy holds only in-frame clones and misses some; the assay was immunoSEQ multiplex PCR. Clonal size and the V and J genes are those of that table, whereas D and trimming came from the DNA. The profile shows about 200,000 clones, about nine tenths of them singletons. The source material was peripheral blood. This TCR came from a man in his 60s who had recovered from COVID-19. The V call is TRBV7-2, the J call TRBJ1-6; D is unclear. The CDR3: CASSSGEFDNSPLHF. CDR3 DNA: TGTGCCAGCAGCTCCGGGGAATTTGATAATTCACCCCTCCACTTT.